This T cell receptor beta chain was sequenced for a study of radiotherapy plus CTLA-4 blockade in lung cancer. Regarding the study as a whole: The study found tumor-derived TCR clones expanded in blood after radiotherapy plus ipilimumab.

The germline gives CDR1 ENHRY, CDR2 SYGVKD. Trimming left V 0 bases short and J 6 bases short, with 6 bases between. The CDR3 contains 12 residues. Data came from immunoSEQ multiplex PCR; TCRdb stores just in-frame clones and leaves some out. The sample contains about 100,000 clones, 83% of which appear only once. Concerning this clone: The antigen is undetermined.

It was focal radiation plus CTLA-4 blockade with ipilimumab that patients with chemo-refractory metastatic non-small-cell lung cancer received. Sequenced material: peripheral blood, taken from a patient treated with radiotherapy plus ipilimumab. The chain uses TRBV10-3 and TRBJ2-7; D is undetermined. The sequence was collected from a human donor with non-small cell lung cancer who had stable disease on radiotherapy plus ipilimumab. In DNA form, the CDR3 reads TGTGCCATCAGTGAGTCGACTCGCGAGCAGTACTTC. This codes for CAISESTREQYF.